This T cell receptor beta chain came from a study of blood T cell repertoires in COVID-19. Sequencing used immunoSEQ multiplex PCR; TCRdb keeps in-frame clones, though not all of them. This table holds 200,000 to 300,000 clones, less than 90% found once. Trimming took off 6 bases at V and 10 bases at J, with 19 bases between the two ends. The CDR3 is made up of 15 amino acids. Germline loops: CDR1 MNHEY, CDR2 SVGAGI. The source of this sequence is a man aged 25-45 years with active or convalescent COVID-19. Material: peripheral blood. The chain recombines TRBV6-5 with TRBJ1-6; D is perhaps TRBD1 (5 bases). This CDR3 reads CASRHDSRVGSPLHF. CDR3 DNA: TGTGCCAGCAGACACGACAGTAGGGTTGGATCACCCCTCCACTTT.